The 18 T cell receptor beta chains below all came from one sample that was sequenced in a study of T cell responses to AZD1222 COVID-19 vaccine (dated by TCRdb to the early 2020s). The library relied on the immunoSEQ multiplex PCR assay. This immuneACCESS table, as held by TCRdb, lists in-frame sequences with V and J called but not all clones. Of the missing ones, under half trace to an unresolved V gene in checked studies; the others have no known cause. The sample table shows 55,000 to 65,000 clones, and approximately 85% are seen once. The ten largest clonotypes hold about 15% of the sample. Read against the paper, the sample's time point label means: baseline before first vaccination. The specimen was peripheral blood, collected on day 0 of AZD1222 vaccination. The receptors stem from an adult in good health.

A word on this clone: This specimen includes other DNA sequences encoding the same CDR3. CDR3 nucleotides: TGTGCCAGCAGCCGTTACAATGAGCAGTTCTTC. Translating it yields CASSRYNEQFF. The chain uses TRBV3-1 (or the pseudogene TRBV3-2) and TRBJ2-1; D is ambiguous. Per the germline V gene, CDR1 is LGHDT and CDR2 is YNNKEL (reference sequence). V was cut by 4 bases and J by 4 bases, with 2 bases left in between. The CDR3 has 11 amino acids.

This clone was seen only once. V and J are TRBV4-1 and TRBJ1-6; 9 positions agree with TRBD1. This CDR3 is 17 amino acids long. V was clipped by 6 bases and J by 10 bases; unmatched bases: 16. The V gene's germline CDR1 is MGHRA and CDR2 YSYEKL. The chain's CDR3 is CASRNFLGQGRESPLHF. The CDR3 nucleotides are TGCGCCAGCAGAAATTTTCTGGGACAGGGTCGGGAGTCACCCCTCCACTTT.

V and J are TRBV28 and TRBJ1-4; D remains ambiguous. Germline CDR1 is MDHEN and CDR2 is SYDVKM. The CDR3 runs to 20 residues. V was trimmed by 3 bases and J by 1 base, leaving 24 bases between them. The CDR3 sequence is CASSFILSTAPMKTNEKLFF. CDR3 nucleotides: TGTGCCAGCAGTTTCATACTCTCCACCGCCCCCATGAAAACTAATGAAAAACTGTTTTTT. The variable domain in full, with the rest retrieved from reference TRBV28 and TRBJ1-4, is DVKVTQSSRYLVKRTGEKVFLECVQDMDHENMFWYRQDPGLGLRLIYFSYDVKMKEKGDIPEGYSVSREKKERFSLILESASTNQTSMYLCASSFILSTAPMKTNEKLFFGSGTQLSVL.

This chain joins TRBV21-1 and TRBJ1-5. TRBV21-1 is termed a pseudogene. CDR3 length: 14 residues. In DNA, the CDR3 is TGTGCCAGCAGCAAAGAGAGACCCGCCCAAAAATTACGTTTT. Its translation is CASSKERPAQKLRF.

The chain carries TRBV28 and TRBJ1-5; the D is unclear. This CDR3 has 14 residues. The germline CDR1 and CDR2 sequences are MDHEN and SYDVKM. Trimming removed 3 bases from V and 3 bases from J, with 9 bases in between. The CDR3 reads CASSLPGYNQPQHF. The CDR3 DNA is TGTGCCAGCAGTTTGCCGGGGTACAATCAGCCCCAGCATTTT.

The V gene is TRBV4-1, the J gene TRBJ2-7; 11 positions agree with TRBD1. Germline V lookup: CDR1 MGHRA, CDR2 YSYEKL. The CDR3 sequence is 15 residues long. J was trimmed by 3 bases and V by 4 bases; bases with no gene match: 5. As DNA, the CDR3 is TGCGCCAGCAGCCTTGGACAGGGGGCCTTCTACGAGCAGTACTTC. The encoded protein is CASSLGQGAFYEQYF.

The chain couples TRBV4-2 to TRBJ2-3, with 8 positions matching TRBD2. This CDR3 has 17 amino acids. Germline lookup yields CDR1 LGHNA and CDR2 YNFKEQ. J lost 2 bases, V lost 4 bases, and 11 bases had no gene match. CDR3 amino acids: CASSRDLAGRTTDTQYF. The CDR3 DNA reads as TGTGCCAGCAGCCGAGACTTAGCGGGGAGGACCACAGATACGCAGTATTTT.

This sequence joins TRBV24-1 and TRBJ1-5; TRBD1 agrees at 7 bases. With 4 bases clipped from V and 8 bases from J, the junction kept 7 bases outside the gene matches. The CDR3 consists of 14 residues. CDR1 is KGHDR and CDR2 is SFDVKD in the germline V gene. The CDR3 loop reads CATSDTRTGEPQHF. The CDR3, as DNA: TGTGCCACCAGTGACACCCGGACAGGCGAGCCCCAGCATTTT.

This clone has only one observation. The chain recombines TRBV6-4 with TRBJ2-2, with a weak D call TRBD1 (6 bases). Germline V gene data show CDR1 as MRHNA and CDR2 as SNTAGT. Between the trimmed V and J ends, which lost 6 bases and 6 bases, there was a span of 11 bases. This CDR3 region has 13 residues. The DNA for the CDR3 is TGTGCCAGCAGGGCGCCAGGGGCCGGGGAGCTGTTTTTT. As protein: CASRAPGAGELFF.

The V gene is TRBV5-1, the J gene TRBJ2-1; the match to TRBD1 covers 7 bases. Per the germline V gene, CDR1 is SGHRS and CDR2 is YFSETQ. The trim removed 1 base at V and 4 bases at J, leaving 2 bases unmatched. There are 14 residues in the CDR3. CDR3 region: CASSLLDRYNEQFF. The CDR3 bases are TGCGCCAGCAGCTTGCTGGACAGGTACAATGAGCAGTTCTTC. The variable domain in full, completed from reference TRBV5-1 and TRBJ2-1, reads KAGVTQTPRYLIKTRGQQVTLSCSPISGHRSVSWYQQTPGQGLQFLFEYFSETQRNKGNFPGRFSGRQFSNSRSEMNVSTLELGDSALYLCASSLLDRYNEQFFGPGTRLTVL.

J is TRBJ2-7 and V is TRBV10-3; D gene ambiguous. The CDR3 loop spans 14 amino acids. Germline lookup yields CDR1 ENHRY and CDR2 SYGVKD. V lost 0 bases to trimming and J lost 6 bases, with 12 bases between them. CDR3 nucleotides: TGTGCCATCAGTGAGTCGGGTGGAACTACCGAGCAGTACTTC. Translating it yields CAISESGGTTEQYF.

The chain links TRBV28 to TRBJ2-7; 8 positions match TRBD1. The V gene end was trimmed by 6 bases and the J gene end by 9 bases; junction bases not matched to a gene: 13. The germline V gene encodes CDR1 MDHEN and CDR2 SYDVKM. This CDR3 has 14 amino acids. The CDR3 region is CASRPGTGMRGQYF. CDR3 nucleotide sequence: TGTGCCAGCAGACCCGGGACAGGAATGCGTGGGCAGTACTTC.

The rearrangement links TRBV10-2 to TRBJ1-4; D possibly corresponds to TRBD1 (5 bases). The CDR3 spans 12 residues. Germline V gene data show CDR1 as WSHSY and CDR2 as SAAADI. With 6 bases removed from V and 8 bases from J, the gap between germline ends came to 10 bases. For the CDR3, the DNA is TGCGCCAGCAGCGCAGGGAAGGAAAAACTGTTTTTT. Amino acids: CASSAGKEKLFF.

The chain uses TRBV27 and TRBJ2-3; tentatively, D is TRBD2 (5 bases). The V end lost 3 bases, the J end lost 2 bases, and 12 bases lay between the germline ends. The CDR3 totals 15 residues. Germline CDR1 and CDR2: MNHEY and SMNVEV (reference sequence). CDR3 in DNA: TGTGCCAGCAGTTTTGGAGCGGTTTCCACAGATACGCAGTATTTT. Translated, it gives CASSFGAVSTDTQYF.

The CDR3 coding sequence is TGTGCCAGCACTCCTTTGCCAGGGGGCGATGGCTACACCTTC. It is translated as CASTPLPGGDGYTF. The J gene is TRBJ1-2, the V gene TRBV27, with 8 positions matching TRBD1. J lost 6 bases, V lost 7 bases, and 10 bases had no gene match. The CDR3 contains 14 residues. The germline V gene encodes CDR1 MNHEY and CDR2 SMNVEV (reference sequence).

The J gene is TRBJ2-7, the V gene TRBV7-9, with 8 positions matching TRBD2. Looked up from germline, CDR1 is SEHNR and CDR2 is FQNEAQ (reference sequence). V lost 5 bases and J lost 4; bases outside the gene matches: 7. The CDR3 sequence is 14 residues long. The CDR3 here is CASSPPGGVYEQYF. The CDR3 DNA is TGTGCCAGCAGCCCTCCGGGGGGGGTTTACGAGCAGTACTTC.

This rearrangement joins TRBV27 to TRBJ2-7; 9 bases are shared with TRBD1. V shed 6 bases and J 5 bases; nucleotides not matched to a gene: 14. Germline lookup yields CDR1 MNHEY and CDR2 SMNVEV (reference sequence). The CDR3 length is 16 residues. In DNA, the CDR3 is TGTGCCAGCAGCGGACTTAGAGGACAGGGGTACCACGAGCAGTACTTC. Translated: CASSGLRGQGYHEQYF.

The V call is TRBV24-1, the J call TRBJ2-2; D is ambiguous. There are 14 residues in the CDR3. Germline-derived CDR1 and CDR2 are KGHDR and SFDVKD. Between the trimmed V and J ends, which lost 7 bases and 2 bases, there was a span of 10 bases. The DNA of the CDR3 is TGTGCCACCAGCAAAATAACCAACACCGGGGAGCTGTTTTTT. This encodes CATSKITNTGELFF.